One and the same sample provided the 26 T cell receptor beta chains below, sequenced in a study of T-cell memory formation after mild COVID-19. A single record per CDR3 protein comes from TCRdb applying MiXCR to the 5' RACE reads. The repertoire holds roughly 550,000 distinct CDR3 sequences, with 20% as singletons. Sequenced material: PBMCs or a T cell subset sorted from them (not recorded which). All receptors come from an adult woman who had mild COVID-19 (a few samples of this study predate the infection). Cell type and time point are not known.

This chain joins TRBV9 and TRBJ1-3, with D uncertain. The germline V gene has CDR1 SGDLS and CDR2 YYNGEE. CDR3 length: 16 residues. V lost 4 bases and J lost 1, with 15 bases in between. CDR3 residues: CASSPRTADSGNTIYF. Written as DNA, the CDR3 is TGTGCCAGCAGCCCCCGGACGGCCGATTCTGGAAACACCATATATTTT.

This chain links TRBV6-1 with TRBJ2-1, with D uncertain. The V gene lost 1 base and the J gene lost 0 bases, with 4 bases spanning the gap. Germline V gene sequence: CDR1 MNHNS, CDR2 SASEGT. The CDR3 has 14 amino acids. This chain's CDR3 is CASSEVSSYNEQFF. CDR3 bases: TGTGCCAGCAGTGAAGTTAGCTCCTACAATGAGCAGTTCTTC.

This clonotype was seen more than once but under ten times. CDR3 nucleotides: TGCAGCGCTCACAGGGGGCGCGGGTACGAGCAGTACTTC. Translated, it gives CSAHRGRGYEQYF. This chain uses TRBV29-1 with TRBJ2-7; 9 positions match TRBD1. Germline-derived CDR1 and CDR2 are SQVTM and ANQGSEA. The ends lost 7 bases at V and 4 bases at J; junction bases unmatched: 8. This CDR3 region has 13 residues.

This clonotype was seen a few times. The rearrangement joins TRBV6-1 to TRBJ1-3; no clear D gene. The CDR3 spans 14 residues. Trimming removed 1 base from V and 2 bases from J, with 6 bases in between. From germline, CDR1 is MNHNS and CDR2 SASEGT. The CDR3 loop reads CASSEGSTGNTIYF. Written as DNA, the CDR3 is TGTGCCAGCAGTGAAGGATCCACTGGAAACACCATATATTTT.

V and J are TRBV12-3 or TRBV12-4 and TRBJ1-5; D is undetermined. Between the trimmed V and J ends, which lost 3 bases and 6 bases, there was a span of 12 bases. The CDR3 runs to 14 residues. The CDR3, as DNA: TGTGCCAGCAGTTTCGGCACCGATGGTCAGCCCCAGCATTTT. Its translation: CASSFGTDGQPQHF.

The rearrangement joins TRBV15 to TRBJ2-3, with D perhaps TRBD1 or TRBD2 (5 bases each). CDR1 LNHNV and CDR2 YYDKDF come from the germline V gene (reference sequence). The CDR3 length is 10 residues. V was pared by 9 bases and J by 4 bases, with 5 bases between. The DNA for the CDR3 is TGTGCCACGGGGGCAGATACGCAGTATTTT. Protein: CATGADTQYF.

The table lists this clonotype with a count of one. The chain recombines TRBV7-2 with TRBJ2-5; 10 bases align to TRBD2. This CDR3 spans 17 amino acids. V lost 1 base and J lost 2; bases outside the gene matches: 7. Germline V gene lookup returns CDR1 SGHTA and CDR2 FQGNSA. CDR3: CASSLVPSGGNQETQYF. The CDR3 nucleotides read TGTGCCAGCAGCTTAGTGCCTAGCGGGGGAAATCAAGAGACCCAGTACTTC.

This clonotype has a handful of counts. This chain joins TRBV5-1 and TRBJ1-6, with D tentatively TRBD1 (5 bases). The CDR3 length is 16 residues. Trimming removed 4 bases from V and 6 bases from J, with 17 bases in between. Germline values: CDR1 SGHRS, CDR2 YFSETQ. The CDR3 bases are TGCGCCAGCAGCCCGATTCCCGGGACGGCTAATTCACCCCTCCACTTT. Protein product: CASSPIPGTANSPLHF.

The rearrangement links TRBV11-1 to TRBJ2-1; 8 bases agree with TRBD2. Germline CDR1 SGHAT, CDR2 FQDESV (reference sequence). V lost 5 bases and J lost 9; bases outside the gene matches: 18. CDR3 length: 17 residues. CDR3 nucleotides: TGTGCCAGCAGCCACCCCCCGGGACTAGGTCCTTTGCCTGAGCAGTTCTTC. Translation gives CASSHPPGLGPLPEQFF.

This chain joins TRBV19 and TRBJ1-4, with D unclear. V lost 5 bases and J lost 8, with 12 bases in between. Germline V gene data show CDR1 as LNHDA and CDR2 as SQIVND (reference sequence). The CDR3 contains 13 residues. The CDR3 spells CASSRQWREKLFF. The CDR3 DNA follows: TGTGCCAGTAGTCGACAATGGAGAGAAAAACTGTTTTTT. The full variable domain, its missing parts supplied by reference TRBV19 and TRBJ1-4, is DGGITQSPKYLFRKEGQNVTLSCEQNLNHDAMYWYRQDPGQGLRLIYYSQIVNDFQKGDIAEGYSVSREKKESFPLTVTSAQKNPTAFYLCASSRQWREKLFFGSGTQLSVL.

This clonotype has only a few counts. CDR3: CASSHRGAGETQYF. The DNA for the CDR3 is TGTGCCAGCAGCCATAGGGGGGCTGGGGAGACCCAGTACTTC. This chain uses TRBV7-8 with TRBJ2-5; perhaps D is TRBD1 or TRBD2 (6 bases each). This CDR3 comprises 14 residues. The germline V and J ends were trimmed by 5 bases and 5 bases, with 15 bases remaining between them. CDR1 is SGHVS and CDR2 is FQNEAQ in the germline V gene.

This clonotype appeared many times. In DNA, the CDR3 is TGCAGTGCTAGAGATCGTGGCGGCTCCTACGAGCAGTACTTC. Translated, it gives CSARDRGGSYEQYF. The rearrangement links TRBV20-1 to TRBJ2-7; D is ambiguous. Looked up from germline, CDR1 is DFQATT and CDR2 is SNEGSKA (reference sequence). This CDR3 is 14 amino acids long. Between the trimmed V and J ends, which lost 0 bases and 0 bases, there was a span of 9 bases.

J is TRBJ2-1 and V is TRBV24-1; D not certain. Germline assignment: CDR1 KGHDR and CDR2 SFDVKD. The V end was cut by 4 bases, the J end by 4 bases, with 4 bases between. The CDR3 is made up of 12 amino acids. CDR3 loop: CATSDLYNEQFF. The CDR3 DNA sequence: TGTGCCACCAGTGACCTTTACAATGAGCAGTTCTTC.

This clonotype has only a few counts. In DNA form, the CDR3 reads TGTGCCAGCAGCTCGGGGCAGGGGAGGGCGAGCTACAATGAGCAGTTCTTC. The encoded protein is CASSSGQGRASYNEQFF. The chain is built from TRBV7-9 and TRBJ2-1, with TRBD2 as a possible D gene (7 bases). Germline assignment: CDR1 SEHNR and CDR2 FQNEAQ (reference sequence). The V and J ends lost 4 bases and 3 bases respectively, with 19 bases between them. The CDR3 runs 17 residues.

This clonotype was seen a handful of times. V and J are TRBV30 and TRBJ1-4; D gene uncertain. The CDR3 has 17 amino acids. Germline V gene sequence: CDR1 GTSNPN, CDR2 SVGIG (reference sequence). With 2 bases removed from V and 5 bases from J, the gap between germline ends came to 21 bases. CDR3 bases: TGTGCCTGGAGTTTTTTTCCTCGGGTTAGACCCAATGAAAAACTGTTTTTT. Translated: CAWSFFPRVRPNEKLFF.

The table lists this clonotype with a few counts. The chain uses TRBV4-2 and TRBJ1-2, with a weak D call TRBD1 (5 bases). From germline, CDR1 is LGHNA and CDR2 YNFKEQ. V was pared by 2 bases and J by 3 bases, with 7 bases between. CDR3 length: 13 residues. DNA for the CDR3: TGTGCCAGCAGCCAACCGACAGACTATGGCTACACCTTC. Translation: CASSQPTDYGYTF.

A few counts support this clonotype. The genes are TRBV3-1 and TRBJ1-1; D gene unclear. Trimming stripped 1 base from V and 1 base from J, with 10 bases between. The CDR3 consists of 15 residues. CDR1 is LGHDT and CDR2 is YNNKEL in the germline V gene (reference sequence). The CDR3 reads CASSQGDIRNTEAFF. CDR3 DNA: TGTGCCAGCAGCCAAGGTGACATTCGGAACACTGAAGCTTTCTTT. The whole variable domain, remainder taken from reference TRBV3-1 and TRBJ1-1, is DTAVSQTPKYLVTQMGNDKSIKCEQNLGHDTMYWYKQDSKKFLKIMFSYNNKELIINETVPNRFSPKSPDKAHLNLHINSLELGDSAVYFCASSQGDIRNTEAFFGQGTRLTVV.

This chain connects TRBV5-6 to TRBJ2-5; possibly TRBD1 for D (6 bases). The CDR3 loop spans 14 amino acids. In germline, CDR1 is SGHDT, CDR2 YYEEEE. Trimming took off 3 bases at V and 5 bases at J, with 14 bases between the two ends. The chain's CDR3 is CASSWAGRGETQYF. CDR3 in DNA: TGTGCCAGCAGCTGGGCGGGCAGGGGTGAGACCCAGTACTTC.

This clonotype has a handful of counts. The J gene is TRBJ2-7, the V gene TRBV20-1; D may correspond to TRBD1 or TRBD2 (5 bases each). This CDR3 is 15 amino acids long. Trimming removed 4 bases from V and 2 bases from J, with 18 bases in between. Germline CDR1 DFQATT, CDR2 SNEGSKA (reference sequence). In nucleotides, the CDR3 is TGCAGTGCTACCGACCGGGACCCCCCAGCCTACGAGCAGTACTTC. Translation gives CSATDRDPPAYEQYF.

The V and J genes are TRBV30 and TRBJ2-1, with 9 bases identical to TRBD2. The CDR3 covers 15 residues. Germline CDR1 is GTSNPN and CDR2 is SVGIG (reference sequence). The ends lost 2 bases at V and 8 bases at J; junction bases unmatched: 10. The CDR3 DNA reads TGTGCCTGGAGTAACCCTAGCGGGATTCTGGATGAGCAGTTCTTC. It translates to CAWSNPSGILDEQFF.

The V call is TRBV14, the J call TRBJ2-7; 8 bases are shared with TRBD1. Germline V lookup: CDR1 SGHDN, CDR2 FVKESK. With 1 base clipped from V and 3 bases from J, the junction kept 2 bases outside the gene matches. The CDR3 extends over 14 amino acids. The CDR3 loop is CASSQVTGGYEQYF. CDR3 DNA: TGTGCCAGCAGCCAAGTAACAGGGGGCTACGAGCAGTACTTC. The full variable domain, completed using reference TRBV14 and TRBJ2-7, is EAGVTQFPSHSVIEKGQTVTLRCDPISGHDNLYWYRRVMGKEIKFLLHFVKESKQDESGMPNNRFLAERTGGTYSTLKVQPAELEDSGVYFCASSQVTGGYEQYFGPGTRLTVT.

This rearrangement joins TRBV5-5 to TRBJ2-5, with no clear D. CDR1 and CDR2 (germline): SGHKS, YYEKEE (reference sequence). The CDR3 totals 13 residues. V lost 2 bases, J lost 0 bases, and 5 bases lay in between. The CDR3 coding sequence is TGTGCCAGCAGCTTCGAAGACCAAGAGACCCAGTACTTC. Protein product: CASSFEDQETQYF. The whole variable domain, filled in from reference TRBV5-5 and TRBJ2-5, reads DAGVTQSPTHLIKTRGQQVTLRCSPISGHKSVSWYQQVLGQGPQFIFQYYEKEERGRGNFPDRFSARQFPNYSSELNVNALLLGDSALYLCASSFEDQETQYFGPGTRLLVL.

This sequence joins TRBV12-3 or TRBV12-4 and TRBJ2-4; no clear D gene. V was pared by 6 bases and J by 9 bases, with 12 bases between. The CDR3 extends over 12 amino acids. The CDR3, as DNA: TGTGCCAGCAGCCCCCTCCTGAGCATTCAGTACTTC. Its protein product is CASSPLLSIQYF.

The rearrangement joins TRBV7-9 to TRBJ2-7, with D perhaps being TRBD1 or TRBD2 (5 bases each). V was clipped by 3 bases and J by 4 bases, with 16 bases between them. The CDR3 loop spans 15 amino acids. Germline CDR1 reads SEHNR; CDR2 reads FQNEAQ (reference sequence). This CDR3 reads CASSFPSGTVYEQYF. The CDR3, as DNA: TGTGCCAGCAGCTTCCCCTCCGGGACGGTATACGAGCAGTACTTC.

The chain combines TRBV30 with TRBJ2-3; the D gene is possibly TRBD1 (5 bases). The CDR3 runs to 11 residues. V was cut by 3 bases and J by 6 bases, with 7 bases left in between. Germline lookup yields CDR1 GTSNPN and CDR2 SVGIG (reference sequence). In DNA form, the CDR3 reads TGTGCCTGGAGATACAGGGATACGCAGTATTTT. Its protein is CAWRYRDTQYF.

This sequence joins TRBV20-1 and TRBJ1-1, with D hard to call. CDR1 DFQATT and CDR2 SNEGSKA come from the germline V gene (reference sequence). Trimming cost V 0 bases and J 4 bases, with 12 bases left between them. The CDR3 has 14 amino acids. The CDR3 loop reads CSARDGEPATEAFF. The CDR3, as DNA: TGCAGTGCTAGAGATGGGGAGCCTGCCACTGAAGCTTTCTTT.